These T cell receptor beta chains were read from a single sample in a study of blood T cell repertoires in COVID-19. Produced via immunoSEQ multiplex PCR; TCRdb's table is partial and in-frame only. The repertoire holds approximately 480,000 clones, with nearly 90% as singletons. The specimen was peripheral blood. These receptors came from a young man with COVID-19, enrolled during active disease. Each CDR3 is given with its conserved first and last residue. D genes are given only for firm matches. Expanded clones get a size class; other rows say once, few or many, or leave the size out.

v_call: TRBV27; d_call: .; clone_size: .; j_call: TRBJ1-5; cdr3_length: 13; cdr3_aa: CASRLTGNQPQHF; cdr3_nt: TGTGCCAGCAGGCTAACTGGCAATCAGCCCCAGCATTTT
v_call: TRBV19; d_call: TRBD1; clone_size: .; j_call: TRBJ1-5; cdr3_length: 15; cdr3_aa: CASSAGQWGNQPQHF; cdr3_nt: TGTGCCAGTAGTGCGGGACAGTGGGGCAATCAGCCCCAGCATTTT
v_call: TRBV5-1; d_call: .; clone_size: .; j_call: TRBJ2-1; cdr3_length: 14; cdr3_aa: CASSLGPTGGEEFF; cdr3_nt: TGCGCCAGCAGCTTGGGGCCGACAGGAGGCGAGGAGTTCTTC
v_call: TRBV6-5; d_call: TRBD1; clone_size: .; j_call: TRBJ2-7; cdr3_length: 14; cdr3_aa: CASSPPGQAVEQYF; cdr3_nt: TGTGCCAGCAGTCCACCGGGACAGGCAGTAGAGCAGTACTTC
v_call: TRBV5-5; d_call: TRBD1; clone_size: few; j_call: TRBJ1-5; cdr3_length: 14; cdr3_aa: CASSLDRVDQPQHF; cdr3_nt: TGTGCCAGCAGCCTCGACAGGGTGGATCAGCCCCAGCATTTT
v_call: TRBV9; d_call: .; clone_size: .; j_call: TRBJ1-6; cdr3_length: 15; cdr3_aa: CASSSRFADNSPLHF; cdr3_nt: TGTGCCAGCAGCTCCCGATTCGCGGATAATTCACCCCTCCACTTT
v_call: TRBV11-3; d_call: .; clone_size: .; j_call: TRBJ1-1; cdr3_length: 14; cdr3_aa: CASSLQGMNTEAFF; cdr3_nt: TGTGCCAGCAGCTTACAGGGGATGAACACTGAAGCTTTCTTT
v_call: TRBV7-9; d_call: .; clone_size: .; j_call: TRBJ1-4; cdr3_length: 14; cdr3_aa: CASSLGVPNEKLFF; cdr3_nt: TGTGCCAGCAGCTTAGGCGTACCTAATGAAAAACTGTTTTTT
v_call: TRBV29-1; d_call: TRBD1; clone_size: .; j_call: TRBJ1-1; cdr3_length: 13; cdr3_aa: CSVLGQINTEAFF; cdr3_nt: TGCAGCGTTCTGGGACAGATAAACACTGAAGCTTTCTTT
v_call: TRBV24-1; d_call: TRBD1; clone_size: .; j_call: TRBJ2-5; cdr3_length: 14; cdr3_aa: CATSEGQLGETQYF; cdr3_nt: TGTGCCACCAGTGAGGGACAGCTGGGAGAGACCCAGTACTTC
v_call: TRBV19; d_call: TRBD1; clone_size: .; j_call: TRBJ1-1; cdr3_length: 14; cdr3_aa: CASRQNRGVPEAFF; cdr3_nt: TGTGCCAGTAGGCAAAACAGGGGCGTGCCTGAAGCTTTCTTT
v_call: TRBV29-1; d_call: .; clone_size: once; j_call: TRBJ2-1; cdr3_length: 15; cdr3_aa: CSVERPLSGVEEQFF; cdr3_nt: TGCAGCGTTGAACGGCCCCTGTCAGGGGTGGAAGAGCAGTTCTTC
v_call: TRBV19; d_call: TRBD1; clone_size: .; j_call: TRBJ1-5; cdr3_length: 16; cdr3_aa: CASSFRQGRSNQPQHF; cdr3_nt: TGTGCCAGTAGTTTCAGACAGGGGAGGAGCAATCAGCCCCAGCATTTT
v_call: TRBV5-1; d_call: .; clone_size: few; j_call: TRBJ2-2; cdr3_length: 15; cdr3_aa: CASSFKTSFTGELFF; cdr3_nt: TGCGCCAGCAGCTTTAAGACTAGTTTCACCGGGGAGCTGTTTTTT
v_call: TRBV28; d_call: .; clone_size: few; j_call: TRBJ1-5; cdr3_length: 12; cdr3_aa: CATSLRVPPQHF; cdr3_nt: TGTGCCACTTCTCTCCGGGTCCCTCCCCAGCATTTT
v_call: TRBV13; d_call: .; clone_size: .; j_call: TRBJ1-3; cdr3_length: 13; cdr3_aa: CASSLEWGNTIYF; cdr3_nt: TGTGCCAGCAGTCTGGAGTGGGGAAACACCATATATTTT
v_call: TRBV5-4; d_call: .; clone_size: .; j_call: TRBJ1-4; cdr3_length: 16; cdr3_aa: CASSLNPGPPYEKLFF; cdr3_nt: TGTGCCAGCAGCTTGAATCCAGGGCCTCCTTATGAAAAACTGTTTTTT
v_call: TRBV15; d_call: .; clone_size: .; j_call: TRBJ2-7; cdr3_length: 15; cdr3_aa: CATSRDRAAAYEQYF; cdr3_nt: TGTGCCACCAGCAGAGACAGGGCCGCGGCCTACGAGCAGTACTTC
v_call: TRBV27; d_call: .; clone_size: .; j_call: TRBJ2-7; cdr3_length: 14; cdr3_aa: CASSFSYRPYEQYF; cdr3_nt: TGTGCCAGCAGTTTTAGTTACAGACCCTACGAGCAGTACTTC
v_call: TRBV5-4; d_call: .; clone_size: .; j_call: TRBJ2-5; cdr3_length: 13; cdr3_aa: CASSLGQQETQYF; cdr3_nt: TGTGCCAGCAGCTTGGGGCAGCAAGAGACCCAGTACTTC